This T cell receptor (beta chain) was sequenced in a study of T-cell reconstitution after alpha-beta-depleted transplantation in children. The TCRbeta library incorporated unique molecular identifiers. TCRdb reprocessed the PCR reads with MiXCR, giving one entry per CDR3 protein. The sample includes hundreds of thousands of distinct CDR3 sequences, approximately 14% of them seen just once. This CDR3 spans 15 amino acids. Unmatched junction bases numbered 4, after V lost 4 bases and J lost 1 base. From germline, CDR1 is MNHEY and CDR2 SVGAGI. This TCR came from a girl aged 2 to 10 with congenital amegakaryocytic thrombocytopenia, due to receive a stem cell transplant. Sequenced material: PBMCs, taken before TCRalphabeta/CD19-depleted stem cell transplant. The V and J genes are TRBV6-5 and TRBJ2-1, with 7 bases lining up with TRBD2. The CDR3 region has the DNA TGTGCCAGCAGTTTGCGGGAGAGGTCCTACAATGAGCAGTTCTTC. Its protein product is CASSLRERSYNEQFF.